This is a list of T cell receptor beta chains from one sample in a study of T cell responses to AZD1222 COVID-19 vaccine. Generated by immunoSEQ multiplex PCR, the TCRdb table keeps only in-frame clones and is missing some. The sample has about 110,000 clones, 90% seen once. Sequenced here: peripheral blood, sampled on day 0 of AZD1222 vaccination. Source of these receptors: an adult in good health. Both conserved end residues are part of each CDR3. The D gene is left open where the match is weak. Size values are once, few and many counts, or a class for expanded clones, and some rows have none.

d_gene	abundance	v_gene	len	j_gene	CDR3aa	CDR3nt
-	-	TRBV24-1	13	TRBJ1-1	CATSAGGARGAFF	TGTGCCACCAGTGCCGGAGGGGCCCGGGGAGCTTTCTTT
TRBD1	-	TRBV28	17	TRBJ1-5	CASKTLDRETLNQPQHF	TGTGCCAGCAAAACCCTGGACAGGGAGACCCTCAATCAGCCCCAGCATTTT
-	-	TRBV12-3/TRBV12-4	13	TRBJ1-1	CASSFGVGAEAFF	TGTGCCAGCAGTTTCGGCGTGGGGGCTGAAGCTTTCTTT
-	-	TRBV19	15	TRBJ2-7	CASRVSRYNTYEQYF	TGTGCCAGTAGGGTGTCCCGTTATAATACCTACGAGCAGTACTTC
-	-	TRBV28	11	TRBJ2-7	CASSLLGEQYF	TGTGCCAGCAGTTTACTTGGAGAGCAGTACTTC
TRBD1	-	TRBV6-5	14	TRBJ2-7	CASRSGTGVYEQYF	TGTGCCAGCAGGTCCGGGACAGGCGTCTACGAGCAGTACTTC
-	-	TRBV5-1	15	TRBJ1-1	CASSPRAGENTEAFF	TGCGCCAGCAGCCCCAGGGCGGGGGAGAACACTGAAGCTTTCTTT
-	-	TRBV5-3	14	TRBJ1-1	CARSLRAGNTEAFF	TGTGCCAGAAGCCTCCGGGCGGGGAACACTGAAGCTTTCTTT
-	-	TRBV7-2	13	TRBJ2-7	CASSLHSTYEQYF	TGTGCCAGCAGTTTACACAGCACCTACGAGCAGTACTTC
-	-	TRBV18	17	TRBJ1-1	CASSPPQSWAANTEAFF	TGTGCCAGCTCACCCCCCCAATCTTGGGCAGCGAACACTGAAGCTTTCTTT
-	-	TRBV7-9	16	TRBJ1-6	CASSAILSSYNSPLHF	TGTGCCAGCAGCGCTATTCTGAGCTCCTATAATTCACCCCTCCACTTT
-	-	TRBV9	15	TRBJ1-6	CASSVGWDKNSPLHF	TGTGCCAGCAGCGTAGGGTGGGACAAGAATTCACCCCTCCACTTT
-	-	TRBV6-2/TRBV6-3	12	TRBJ2-7	CASSSGTWWQYF	TGTGCCAGCAGTTCCGGGACTTGGTGGCAGTACTTC
TRBD2	-	TRBV30	13	TRBJ2-1	CAWSPSGGRGQFF	TGTGCCTGGAGTCCCTCCGGCGGGAGGGGGCAGTTCTTC
-	once	TRBV11-2	17	TRBJ1-1	CASSLFRLTVMNTEAFF	TGTGCCAGCAGCTTATTCAGACTTACGGTAATGAACACTGAAGCTTTCTTT
TRBD1	-	TRBV4-3	13	TRBJ1-1	CASSLDRETEAFF	TGCGCCAGCAGCCTCGACAGGGAGACTGAAGCTTTCTTT
-	-	TRBV18	16	TRBJ1-3	CASSPVGNSSGNTIYF	TGTGCCAGCTCACCAGTTGGTAACAGCTCTGGAAACACCATATATTTT
-	-	TRBV7-2	13	TRBJ1-2	CASSPGLSGGYTF	TGTGCCAGCAGCCCAGGGTTATCGGGCGGCTACACCTTC
TRBD1	once	TRBV18	19	TRBJ2-7	CASSPKGRLGQSSDYEQYF	TGTGCCAGCTCACCTAAGGGAAGGCTGGGACAGTCTTCCGACTACGAGCAGTACTTC
-	-	TRBV6-5	13	TRBJ2-1	CASRGSGDNEQFF	TGTGCCAGCAGGGGGTCCGGTGACAATGAGCAGTTCTTC
-	-	TRBV29-1	13	TRBJ2-5	CSAGVARKETQYF	TGCAGCGCCGGAGTGGCCCGTAAAGAGACCCAGTACTTC
-	-	TRBV6-5	15	TRBJ1-1	CASSPSPAGNTEAFF	TGTGCCAGCAGTCCATCCCCGGCGGGGAACACTGAAGCTTTCTTT
-	-	TRBV19	12	TRBJ1-5	CASRVRNQPQHF	TGTGCCAGCAGGGTTCGCAATCAGCCCCAGCATTTT
-	-	TRBV2	16	TRBJ1-1	CASSEALQEMNTEAFF	TGTGCCAGCAGTGAAGCGCTTCAGGAGATGAACACTGAAGCTTTCTTT
TRBD1	-	TRBV10-2	14	TRBJ2-7	CASKTGGSYGEQYF	TGCGCCAGTAAAACAGGGGGCTCCTATGGCGAGCAGTACTTC
-	-	TRBV12-3/TRBV12-4	11	TRBJ1-3	CASTFLNTIYF	TGTGCCAGCACCTTTTTAAACACCATATATTTT
-	-	TRBV11-2	16	TRBJ1-3	CASSLDPARSGNTIYF	TGTGCCAGCAGCTTAGACCCAGCCCGCTCTGGAAACACCATATATTTT
TRBD1	-	TRBV6-2/TRBV6-3	16	TRBJ1-5	CASSPLTGDLYQPQHF	TGTGCCAGCAGCCCGCTGACAGGGGATTTATATCAGCCCCAGCATTTT
-	-	TRBV5-5	14	TRBJ1-5	CASSLGQANQPQHF	TGTGCCAGCAGCTTGGGTCAGGCGAATCAGCCCCAGCATTTT
-	-	TRBV5-6	12	TRBJ1-1	CASSLPNTEAFF	TGTGCCAGCAGCCTCCCTAACACTGAAGCTTTCTTT